Listed below are T cell receptor beta chains from one sample, sequenced in a study of OX40 agonist ivuxolimab in advanced cancers. Libraries were prepared by immunoSEQ multiplex PCR; TCRdb keeps only in-frame clonotypes and omits some of them. There are over 40,000 clones in the sample; around 88% occur only once, and over 0.35% lies in the top ten. Sequencing used CD4+ or CD8+ T cells sorted from blood, obtained in a trial of the OX40 agonist ivuxolimab. The receptors stem from an adult with an advanced solid tumor such as melanoma, head and neck, liver or kidney cancer. Both conserved end residues are part of each CDR3. A D gene is named only where the DNA matches it firmly. Clone sizes are given selectively: once, few, many, or a class where the clone is expanded.

J	D	V	size	DNA	CDR3
TRBJ2-2	.	TRBV5-4	.	TGTGCCAGCAGCTTGGAGGTAACCCTCACCGGGGAGCTGTTTTTT	CASSLEVTLTGELFF
TRBJ2-5	.	TRBV18	.	TGTGCCAGCTCACCACCCGGTGCGAAGACCTCGGGGGAGACCCAGTACTTC	CASSPPGAKTSGETQYF
TRBJ2-1	.	TRBV7-9	.	TGTGCCAGCAGAGTGGGGGCTTACAATGAGCAGTTCTTC	CASRVGAYNEQFF
TRBJ2-1	.	TRBV29-1	.	TGCAGCGTTAGGACAGAGTACAATGAGCAGTTCTTC	CSVRTEYNEQFF
TRBJ2-1	.	TRBV15	.	TGTGCCACCAGTCTACGGACTGGGGACAATGAGCAGTTCTTC	CATSLRTGDNEQFF
TRBJ2-7	.	TRBV19	once	TGTGCCAGTAGTATACACGTAAGCTCCTACGAGCAGTACTTC	CASSIHVSSYEQYF
TRBJ1-1	.	TRBV5-4	.	TGTGCCAGCAGCTCATTACGGGGGGGAGCGGACACTGAAGCTTTCTTT	CASSSLRGGADTEAFF
TRBJ1-4	.	TRBV5-1	few	TGCGCCAGCAGCGTTCCGGACGGTATTAATGAAAAACTGTTTTTT	CASSVPDGINEKLFF
TRBJ1-2	.	TRBV2	.	TGTGCCAGCAGTGAGGCTACAGGGAGGTATGGCTACACCTTC	CASSEATGRYGYTF
TRBJ1-2	.	TRBV25-1	.	TGTGCCAGCAGTCCACAGGGAATCTCTGGCTACACCTTC	CASSPQGISGYTF
TRBJ2-5	TRBD2	TRBV7-6	once	TGTGCCAGCAGCCCTGCTAGCGGGAGTAGAAAGACCCAGTACTTC	CASSPASGSRKTQYF
TRBJ1-1	.	TRBV30	.	TGTGCCTGGAGTGTACAGGCAGACAAAGCTTTCTTT	CAWSVQADKAFF